This T cell receptor beta chain was profiled in a study of blood T cells in healthy people across ages. General study results and limits: Estimates drawn from one million T cells were deemed to understate diversity. Leaving the PBMCs unsorted stopped any conclusive comparison of naive versus antigen-experienced cells.

This CDR3 has 16 amino acids. V gave up 8 bases and J gave up 5 bases, with 27 bases separating them. Germline CDR1 DFQATT, CDR2 SNEGSKA (reference sequence). Primed by a sample-barcoded 5' primer and a J-beta primer mix, a second PCR proceeded for about 7 to 12 cycles. MiXCR, run by TCRdb on the 5' RACE reads, gives a single entry per CDR3 protein. The sample yields roughly 2 million distinct CDR3 sequences, about 50% seen once. On this clonotype itself: Antigen: not known.

This TCR was sampled from a woman aged 35 to 49 in good health. Sequenced material: blood. The chain is built from TRBV20-1 and TRBJ2-5; D perhaps matches TRBD2 (6 bases). The CDR3 DNA reads as TGCAGTTCATACGAGGGTAGCGGCTACCCAGGGGAGACCCAGTACTTC. Translating it yields CSSYEGSGYPGETQYF.